This T cell receptor beta chain comes out of a study of vaccination and CD4 T cells after COVID-19. On the study more broadly: Nasal swab PCR had shown SARS-CoV-2 positivity in the convalescent patients (roughly ten mild cases, one severe case). Post-COVID sampling occurred a median about 110 days after diagnosis (range 35 to 161). Study-wide findings and caveats: The rise in median SARS-CoV-2-reactive clonotypes, from roughly 22 to 38, was not significant.

Regarding treatment: roughly 11-day PBMC culture with coronavirus spike peptide pools or control peptides (ViraFEST assay). Sequence data for DNA of cultured CD4+ T cells were generated by the Oncomine TCR Beta short-read assay. MiXCR, applied by TCRdb to the PCR reads, yields one record per CDR3 protein. This sample has about 15,000 distinct CDR3 sequences, with over 70% found just once. Germline V CDR1 and CDR2: SQVTM, ANQGSEA. The CDR3 has 11 amino acids. V was pared by 4 bases and J by 2 bases, with 5 bases between. A remark on this clonotype: Its antigen remains unidentified.

The material sequenced was CD4+ T cells from blood, cultured in vitro. This receptor was identified in a human donor who had recovered from COVID-19. The chain links TRBV29-1 to TRBJ2-5, with TRBD2 as a possible D gene (5 bases). The CDR3 DNA is TGCAGCGTTGGCGGGCAAGAGACCCAGTACTTC. Translating it yields CSVGGQETQYF.